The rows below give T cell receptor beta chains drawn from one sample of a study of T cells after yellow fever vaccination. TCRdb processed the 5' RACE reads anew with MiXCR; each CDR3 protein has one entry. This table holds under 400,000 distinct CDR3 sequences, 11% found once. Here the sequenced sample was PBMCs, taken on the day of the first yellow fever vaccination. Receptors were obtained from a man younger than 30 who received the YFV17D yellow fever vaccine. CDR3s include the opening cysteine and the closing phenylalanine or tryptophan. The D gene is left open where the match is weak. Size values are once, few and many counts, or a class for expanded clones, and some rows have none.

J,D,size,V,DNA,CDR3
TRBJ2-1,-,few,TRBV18,TGTGCCAGCTCACCATTAGCTTACAATGAGCAGTTCTTC,CASSPLAYNEQFF
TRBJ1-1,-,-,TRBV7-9,TGTGCCAGCAGCTTAGGGGTGGGGGCTAACACTGAAGCTTTCTTT,CASSLGVGANTEAFF
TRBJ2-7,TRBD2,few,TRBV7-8,TGTGCCAGCAGCCCGGGGAGGGGCAACGAGCAGTACTTC,CASSPGRGNEQYF
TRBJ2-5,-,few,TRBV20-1,TGCAGTGCTTTGAACCAAGAGACCCAGTACTTC,CSALNQETQYF
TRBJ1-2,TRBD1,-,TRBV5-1,TGCGCCAGCAGCCCAAGGACAGGGAGCGGCTACACCTTC,CASSPRTGSGYTF
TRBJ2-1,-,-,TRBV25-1,TGTGCCAGCAGTGGGGATTTAGGCTGGAGGGACAATGAGCAGTTCTTC,CASSGDLGWRDNEQFF
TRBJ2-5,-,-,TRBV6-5,TGTGCCAGCAGTTACGGGGGCCCCCAAGAGACCCAGTACTTC,CASSYGGPQETQYF
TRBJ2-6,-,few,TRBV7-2,TGTGCCAGCAGCCAAGGTGGAGAGAACGTCCTGACTTTC,CASSQGGENVLTF
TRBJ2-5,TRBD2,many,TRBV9,TGTGCCAGCAGCGCGGGTTTAGCGGGGGATGAGACCCAGTACTTC,CASSAGLAGDETQYF
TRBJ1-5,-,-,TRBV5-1,TGCGCCAGCAGCTTGGGGGGGGGCTTTCAGCCCCAGCATTTT,CASSLGGGFQPQHF
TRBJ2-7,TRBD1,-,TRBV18,TGTGCCAGCTCGGGGCGGGACAGGCGCGGCGAGCAGTACTTC,CASSGRDRRGEQYF
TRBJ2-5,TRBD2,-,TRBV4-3,TGCGCCAGCAGCCCTCAGACTAGCGGGGGGTCAGAGACCCAGTACTTC,CASSPQTSGGSETQYF
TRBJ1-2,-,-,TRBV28,TGTGCCAGCAGTTTAGGGGGGGGGACTACTAACTATGGCTACACCTTC,CASSLGGGTTNYGYTF
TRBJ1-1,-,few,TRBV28,TGTGCCAGCAGTGCATACTCCAACAGGGTGACGAACACTGAAGCTTTCTTT,CASSAYSNRVTNTEAFF
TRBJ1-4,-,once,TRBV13,TGTGCCAGCCGAGGAGACTCTAATGAAAAACTGTTTTTT,CASRGDSNEKLFF
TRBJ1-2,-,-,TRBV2,TGTGCCAGCAGTGAATATGAGGGGACCGGGGGCTACACCTTC,CASSEYEGTGGYTF
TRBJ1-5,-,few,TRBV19,TGTGCCAGTAGTACCCCAATGGAGTTTAGCAATCAGCCCCAGCATTTT,CASSTPMEFSNQPQHF
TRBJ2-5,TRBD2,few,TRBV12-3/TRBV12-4,TGTGCCAGCAGGATTAGCGGGGGTGAAGAGACCCAGTACTTC,CASRISGGEETQYF
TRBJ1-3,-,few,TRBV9,TGTGCCAGCAGCGATACCGGACTATACTCTGGAAACACCATATATTTT,CASSDTGLYSGNTIYF
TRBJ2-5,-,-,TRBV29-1,TGCAGCGGAGGGGGAGAGACCCAGTACTTC,CSGGGETQYF
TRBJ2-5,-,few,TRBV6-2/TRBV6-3,TGTGCCAGCAGCTATATCGGTCCCCGGGGGCAAGAGACCCAGTACTTC,CASSYIGPRGQETQYF
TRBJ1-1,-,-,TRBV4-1,TGCGCCAGCAGCTTACAGGGTCACAGAGCTGAAGCTTTCTTT,CASSLQGHRAEAFF
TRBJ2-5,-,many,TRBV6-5,TGTGCCAGCAGTTACGCGTCGTCTAGGGCTTGGGAGACCCAGTACTTC,CASSYASSRAWETQYF
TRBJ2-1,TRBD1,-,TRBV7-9,TGTGCCAGCACTCTCAGAGACCGGGGACAGCGATACAATGAGCAGTTCTTC,CASTLRDRGQRYNEQFF
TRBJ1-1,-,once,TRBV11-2,TGTGCCAGCAGCTTAGTCGGGCGGAGGAACACTGAAGCTTTCTTT,CASSLVGRRNTEAFF
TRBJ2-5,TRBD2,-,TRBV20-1,TGCAGTGCTAGAGCGACTAGCGGGGGGGCTGTAGAGACCCAGTACTTC,CSARATSGGAVETQYF
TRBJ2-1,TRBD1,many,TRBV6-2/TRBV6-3,TGTGCCAGCAGTCGTAGGACAGGCAATGAGCAGTTCTTC,CASSRRTGNEQFF
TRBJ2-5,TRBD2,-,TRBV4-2,TGTGCCAGCAGCCAAGAGGGACTAGCGGAAGAGACCCAGTACTTC,CASSQEGLAEETQYF
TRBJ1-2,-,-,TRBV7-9,TGTGCCAGCAGCCCCCTCGGGGGGCTTGAGTATGGCTACACCTTC,CASSPLGGLEYGYTF
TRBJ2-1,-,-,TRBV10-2,TGCGCCAGCAGTAGCCGGGACCCCTCGCAGTTCTTC,CASSSRDPSQFF
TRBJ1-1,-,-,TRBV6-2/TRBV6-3,TGTGCCAGCAGGGACGCAGGGTCTGGGAACACTGAAGCTTTCTTT,CASRDAGSGNTEAFF
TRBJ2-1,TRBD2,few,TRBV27,TGTGCCAGCAGTTGGGGGTCGACTAGCGGCCACAATGAGCAGTTCTTC,CASSWGSTSGHNEQFF
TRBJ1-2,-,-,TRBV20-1,TGCAGTGGCCCTGACAGGTCGGGTAGCTATGGCTACACCTTC,CSGPDRSGSYGYTF
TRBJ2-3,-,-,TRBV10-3,TGTGCCATCAGCGACGTCGGAGCCCAGGCAGATACGCAGTATTTT,CAISDVGAQADTQYF
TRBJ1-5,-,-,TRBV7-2,TGTGCCAGCAGCTTAGGATCGGATAGCAATCAGCCCCAGCATTTT,CASSLGSDSNQPQHF
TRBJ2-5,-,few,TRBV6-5,TGTGCCAGCAGTTACTTAACAGATAGAGAGACCCAGTACTTC,CASSYLTDRETQYF